Following are 20 T cell receptor beta chains from one sample sequenced in a study of T cell changes during pregnancy in multiple sclerosis (dated by TCRdb to about 2019). The library was prepared using the immunoSEQ multiplex PCR assay. TCRdb limited this immuneACCESS table to in-frame rearrangements with V and J called. A share of clones is missing; checked studies link under half to unresolved V genes, and the rest is unexplained. The sample table shows 95,000 to 100,000 clones, and roughly nine tenths are seen once. Together, the top ten hold less than 2.5% of the sample. Sequences were derived from peripheral blood, sampled after pregnancy. The source is a female donor in good health, enrolled as a control in a pregnancy study.

The rearrangement uses TRBV5-1 and TRBJ1-6; D unresolved. CDR1 and CDR2 (germline): SGHRS, YFSETQ. V lost 0 bases to trimming and J lost 0 bases, with 4 bases between them. The CDR3 spans 15 residues. The CDR3 nucleotides are TGCGCCAGCAGCTTGGATAGCTCCTATAATTCACCCCTCCACTTT. Amino acids: CASSLDSSYNSPLHF.

This clone came up a few times. The V and J genes are TRBV19 and TRBJ2-1; 14 positions agree with TRBD2. The J segment lost 3 bases and the V segment lost 3 bases, leaving 10 bases of the junction unmatched. This CDR3 region has 19 residues. Per the germline V gene, CDR1 is LNHDA and CDR2 is SQIVND (reference sequence). CDR3 residues: CASSIGLAGGSPYYNEQFF. Written as DNA, the CDR3 is TGTGCCAGTAGTATCGGACTAGCGGGGGGCTCTCCCTACTACAATGAGCAGTTCTTC. Complete variable domain (other parts from reference TRBV19 and TRBJ2-1): DGGITQSPKYLFRKEGQNVTLSCEQNLNHDAMYWYRQDPGQGLRLIYYSQIVNDFQKGDIAEGYSVSREKKESFPLTVTSAQKNPTAFYLCASSIGLAGGSPYYNEQFFGPGTRLTVL.

The chain is built from TRBV13 and TRBJ2-1; no clear D gene. Germline V lookup: CDR1 PRHDT, CDR2 FYEKMQ (reference sequence). There are 12 residues in the CDR3. V was trimmed by 5 bases and J by 7 bases, leaving 9 bases between them. Here the CDR3 reads CASSQETNEQFF. In nucleotides, the CDR3 is TGTGCCAGCAGCCAAGAAACAAATGAGCAGTTCTTC.

The table lists this clone with a count of one. The chain carries TRBV29-1 and TRBJ1-1, with D possibly matching TRBD1 (6 bases). V was shortened by 6 bases and J by 0 bases, with 8 bases between the two germline ends. Germline CDR1 reads SQVTM; CDR2 reads ANQGSEA. There are 12 residues in the CDR3. The CDR3 DNA follows: TGCAGCGTGGGACACTTGAACACTGAAGCTTTCTTT. This encodes CSVGHLNTEAFF.

Only one count was recorded for this clone. The chain joins TRBV28 to TRBJ1-5; no clear D. From germline, CDR1 is MDHEN and CDR2 SYDVKM. V lost 6 bases, J lost 6 bases, and 18 bases lay in between. CDR3 length equals 15 residues. CDR3 protein: CASSRTSTNTQPQHF. CDR3 DNA: TGTGCCAGCAGCAGGACGTCGACTAACACTCAGCCCCAGCATTTT. Drawing the rest from reference TRBV28 and TRBJ1-5, the complete variable domain is DVKVTQSSRYLVKRTGEKVFLECVQDMDHENMFWYRQDPGLGLRLIYFSYDVKMKEKGDIPEGYSVSREKKERFSLILESASTNQTSMYLCASSRTSTNTQPQHFGDGTRLSIL.

This chain uses TRBV11-2 with TRBJ1-1, with TRBD1 identical over 8 bases. The germline gives CDR1 SGHAT, CDR2 FQNNGV. The CDR3 has 15 residues. V lost 4 bases to trimming and J lost 7 bases; unmatched junction nucleotides: 11. CDR3 amino acids: CASSSNRGRGGEAFF. CDR3 DNA: TGTGCCAGCAGCTCAAACAGGGGGAGGGGTGGTGAAGCTTTCTTT.

V usage is TRBV27 and J usage is TRBJ2-1, with 10 bases that match TRBD2. Trimming at V came to 2 bases and at J to 3 bases, leaving 1 base not matched to a gene. The CDR3 contains 15 residues. CDR1 MNHEY and CDR2 SMNVEV come from the germline V gene (reference sequence). CDR3 region: CASSLRTSGYNEQFF. In DNA, the CDR3 is TGTGCCAGCAGTTTAAGGACTAGCGGCTACAATGAGCAGTTCTTC.

This clone was recorded a few times. This chain connects TRBV4-1 to TRBJ2-7; a weak D match, TRBD1 (5 bases). The germline V gene has CDR1 MGHRA and CDR2 YSYEKL. The V and J ends lost 4 bases and 2 bases respectively, with 15 bases between them. This CDR3 spans 15 amino acids. The CDR3 sequence: CASSREQEPAYEQYF. In DNA form, the CDR3 reads TGCGCCAGCAGCCGGGAACAGGAGCCTGCCTACGAGCAGTACTTC.

The chain couples TRBV2 to TRBJ2-1, with 8 bases matching TRBD2. The trim removed 6 bases at V and 5 bases at J, leaving 6 bases unmatched. The length of the CDR3 is 14 residues. Germline V gene data show CDR1 as SNHLY and CDR2 as FYNNEI. The CDR3 here is CASRATSGNNEQFF. The CDR3 DNA reads TGTGCCAGCAGGGCCACTAGCGGTAACAATGAGCAGTTCTTC.

The chain recombines TRBV7-9 with TRBJ1-4; TRBD1 is a possible D gene (6 bases). V was pared by 1 base and J by 4 bases, with 10 bases between. The CDR3 runs 15 residues. Germline V gives CDR1 SEHNR, CDR2 FQNEAQ (reference sequence). In DNA, the CDR3 is TGTGCCAGCAGCTTAGATGGCAGGGGTAATGAAAAACTGTTTTTT. Translating it yields CASSLDGRGNEKLFF.

This chain links TRBV6-5 with TRBJ1-1; maybe TRBD1 (5 bases). The V end was cut by 7 bases, the J end by 6 bases, with 15 bases between. Germline assignment: CDR1 MNHEY and CDR2 SVGAGI. The CDR3 length is 13 residues. In DNA, the CDR3 is TGTGCCAGCACGAACCCCGCGGGGGCTGAAGCTTTCTTT. This sequence encodes CASTNPAGAEAFF.

This chain connects TRBV28 to TRBJ2-5; D may be TRBD1 (6 bases). Germline CDR1 is MDHEN and CDR2 is SYDVKM. The CDR3 is made up of 17 amino acids. V gave up 5 bases and J gave up 5 bases, with 24 bases separating them. The CDR3 DNA reads TGTGCCAGCAGTCCGCCCCCGATCAGGGGCCGCTGGGAGACCCAGTACTTC. Protein product: CASSPPPIRGRWETQYF.

V gene TRBV25-1 combines with J gene TRBJ2-5, with a tentative D call TRBD1 (5 bases). Trimming took off 3 bases at V and 4 bases at J, with 9 bases between the two ends. Germline CDR1 is MGHDK and CDR2 is SYGVNS. The CDR3 length is 13 residues. The CDR3 is CASSDQGRETQYF. In DNA form, the CDR3 reads TGTGCCAGCAGTGACCAGGGTCGAGAGACCCAGTACTTC.

This clone was seen just once. The chain has TRBV7-9 and TRBJ2-7; D is possibly TRBD2 (5 bases). Germline V gives CDR1 SEHNR, CDR2 FQNEAQ (reference sequence). Trimming removed 5 bases at V and 6 bases at J, with 14 bases between. CDR3 length equals 13 residues. CDR3 in amino acids: CASSAGLFPEQYF. For the CDR3, the DNA is TGTGCCAGCAGCGCCGGACTTTTTCCCGAGCAGTACTTC.

The CDR3 loop reads CASSGMRTSGRADTQYF. In DNA, the CDR3 is TGCGCCAGCAGCGGAATGAGGACTAGCGGGAGGGCAGATACGCAGTATTTT. The chain has TRBV5-1 and TRBJ2-3; TRBD2 matches 15 bases. Germline loops: CDR1 SGHRS, CDR2 YFSETQ. Trimming took 4 bases from V and 4 from J; bases not matched to a gene: 7. This CDR3 region has 17 residues.

The gene calls are TRBV10-3 and TRBJ2-7, with a weak D call TRBD2 (6 bases). Trimming removed 6 bases at V and 0 bases at J, with 21 bases between. Germline CDR1 is ENHRY and CDR2 is SYGVKD. This CDR3 has 17 amino acids. This CDR3 is CAIRYDSGTSLSYEQYF. Here the CDR3 DNA reads TGTGCCATCAGATATGATTCCGGGACTTCCCTCTCCTACGAGCAGTACTTC.

The CDR3 is CSVYGQTGIGYEQYF. The CDR3 DNA reads TGCAGCGTGTACGGACAGACAGGGATTGGGTACGAGCAGTACTTC. The chain has TRBV29-1 and TRBJ2-7; 7 bases match TRBD1. The trim removed 6 bases at V and 4 bases at J, leaving 15 bases unmatched. Germline CDR1 is SQVTM and CDR2 is ANQGSEA. The CDR3 loop spans 15 amino acids.

V gene TRBV14 combines with J gene TRBJ1-1; a possible D gene is TRBD1 (6 bases). Looked up from germline, CDR1 is SGHDN and CDR2 is FVKESK. The CDR3 runs to 17 residues. V was clipped by 2 bases and J by 3 bases, with 19 bases between them. CDR3 sequence reads: CASSQIDRGGWDTEAFF. CDR3 nucleotide sequence: TGTGCCAGCAGCCAAATAGATCGGGGGGGCTGGGACACTGAAGCTTTCTTT.

This chain connects TRBV5-1 to TRBJ1-2; TRBD1 matches at 7 bases. J lost 3 bases, V lost 0 bases, and 5 bases had no gene match. The CDR3 is 15 amino acids. Per germline, CDR1 SGHRS and CDR2 YFSETQ. The DNA for the CDR3 is TGCGCCAGCAGCTTGGGGCCCACAGGGGACTATGGCTACACCTTC. This encodes CASSLGPTGDYGYTF.

This rearrangement joins TRBV2 to TRBJ2-3; D not certain. In germline, CDR1 is SNHLY, CDR2 FYNNEI. CDR3 length: 16 amino acids. Trimming pared 10 bases from V and 3 bases from J, leaving 23 bases between. The CDR3 spells CATPPLVGPETDTQYF. The CDR3 nucleotides read TGTGCCACCCCCCCCTTGGTTGGTCCAGAAACAGATACGCAGTATTTT.